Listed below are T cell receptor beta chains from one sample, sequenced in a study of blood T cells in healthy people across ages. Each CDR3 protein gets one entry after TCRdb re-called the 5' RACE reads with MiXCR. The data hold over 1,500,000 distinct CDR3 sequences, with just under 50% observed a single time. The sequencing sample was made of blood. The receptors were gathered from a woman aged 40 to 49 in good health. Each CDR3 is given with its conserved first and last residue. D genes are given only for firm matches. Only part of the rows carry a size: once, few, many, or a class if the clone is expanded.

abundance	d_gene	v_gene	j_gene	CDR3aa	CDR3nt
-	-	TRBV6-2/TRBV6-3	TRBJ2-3	CASRGSGLRLTNTQYF	TGTGCCAGCAGGGGTTCAGGGTTGAGGCTCACAAATACGCAGTATTTT
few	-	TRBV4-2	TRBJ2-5	CASSQRDSRGSLETQYF	TGTGCCAGCAGCCAACGGGATAGCAGGGGATCTCTCGAGACCCAGTACTTC
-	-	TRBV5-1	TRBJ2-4	CASSSRGAYRTIQYF	TGCGCCAGCAGCTCGCGGGGAGCGTATAGAACCATTCAGTACTTC
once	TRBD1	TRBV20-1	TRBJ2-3	CSAYYRDREWTDTQYF	TGCAGTGCTTACTACCGGGACAGGGAATGGACAGATACGCAGTATTTT
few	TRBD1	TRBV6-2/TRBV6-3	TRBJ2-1	CASTPGDRVYIYNEQFF	TGTGCCAGCACTCCCGGTGACAGGGTCTACATTTACAATGAGCAGTTCTTC
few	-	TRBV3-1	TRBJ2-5	CASSLRGGRTQETQYF	TGTGCCAGCAGCCTCCGCGGGGGCCGGACACAAGAGACCCAGTACTTC
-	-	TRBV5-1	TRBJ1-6	CASSPPGLDNSPLHF	TGCGCCAGCAGCCCCCCGGGACTAGATAATTCACCCCTCCACTTT
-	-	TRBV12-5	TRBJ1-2	CASGLQQDLVDGYTF	TGTGCTAGTGGTTTGCAGCAGGATCTTGTAGATGGCTACACCTTC
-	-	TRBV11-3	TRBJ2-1	CASSLSPRLSSYNEQFF	TGTGCCAGCAGCTTATCCCCCCGACTCAGCTCCTACAATGAGCAGTTCTTC
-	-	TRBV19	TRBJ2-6	CASHRIRGPGANVLTF	TGTGCCAGTCACCGAATCAGGGGTCCTGGGGCCAACGTCCTGACTTTC
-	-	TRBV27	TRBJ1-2	CASSLVSTGANYGYTF	TGTGCCAGCAGTTTAGTATCGACAGGCGCCAACTATGGCTACACCTTC
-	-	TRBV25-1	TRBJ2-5	CASLRPGRSETQYF	TGTGCCAGCTTGAGACCGGGGAGGTCGGAGACCCAGTACTTC
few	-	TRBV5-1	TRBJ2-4	CASEPLPGKAKNIQYF	TGCGCCAGCGAACCCTTGCCAGGCAAAGCCAAAAACATTCAGTACTTC
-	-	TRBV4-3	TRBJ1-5	CASSQDRGGYSNQPQHF	TGCGCCAGCAGCCAAGATCGAGGAGGCTATAGCAATCAGCCCCAGCATTTT
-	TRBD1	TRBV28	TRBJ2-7	CASSLPTGSHEQYF	TGTGCCAGCAGTCTCCCGACAGGGTCCCACGAGCAGTACTTC